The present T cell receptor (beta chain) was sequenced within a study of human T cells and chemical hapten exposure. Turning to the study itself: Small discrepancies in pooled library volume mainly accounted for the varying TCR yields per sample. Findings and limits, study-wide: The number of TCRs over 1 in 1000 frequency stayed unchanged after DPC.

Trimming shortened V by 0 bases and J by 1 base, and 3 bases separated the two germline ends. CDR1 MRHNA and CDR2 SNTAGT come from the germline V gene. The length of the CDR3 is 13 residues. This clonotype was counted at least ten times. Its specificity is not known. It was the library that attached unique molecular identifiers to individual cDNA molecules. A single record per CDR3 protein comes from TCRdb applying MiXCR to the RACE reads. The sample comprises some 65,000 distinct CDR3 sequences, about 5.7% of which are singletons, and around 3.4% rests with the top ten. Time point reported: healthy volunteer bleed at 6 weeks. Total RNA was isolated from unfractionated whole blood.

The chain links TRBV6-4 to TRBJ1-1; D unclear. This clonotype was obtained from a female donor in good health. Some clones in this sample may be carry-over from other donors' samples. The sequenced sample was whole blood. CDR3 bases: TGTGCCAGCAGTGACTCACAGAACACTGAAGCTTTCTTT. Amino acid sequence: CASSDSQNTEAFF.